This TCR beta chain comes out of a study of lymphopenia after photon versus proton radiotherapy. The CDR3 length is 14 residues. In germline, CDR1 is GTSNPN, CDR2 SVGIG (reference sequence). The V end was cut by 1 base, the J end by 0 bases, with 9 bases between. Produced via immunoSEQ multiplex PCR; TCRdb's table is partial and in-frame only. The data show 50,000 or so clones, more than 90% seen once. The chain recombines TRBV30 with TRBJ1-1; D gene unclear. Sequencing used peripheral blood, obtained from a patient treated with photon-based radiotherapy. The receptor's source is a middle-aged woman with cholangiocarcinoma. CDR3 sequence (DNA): TGTGCCTGGAGTGAAGGCAGCATGAACACTGAAGCTTTCTTT. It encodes CAWSEGSMNTEAFF.